This T cell receptor (beta chain) was identified during a study of T cell repertoires in cytomegalovirus infection. About the research overall: Carrying CMV and the relevant HLA type showed in public TCR beta signatures. Regarding the study as a whole: People with CMV and the relevant HLA were identified by cumulative public TCR beta family frequency.

TCRdb reprocessed the reads via MiXCR and lists one record per CDR3 protein. The data contain about 160,000 distinct CDR3 sequences, less than 25% of them singletons. On this clonotype: The antigen remains unidentified.

The germline V gene encodes CDR1 LNHDA and CDR2 SQIVND (reference sequence). V lost 5 bases and J lost 0, with 11 bases in between. This CDR3 has 15 residues. The sample was CD8+ T cells from cultured PBMCs, taken from culture after CMV antigen stimulation. The clonotype was recovered from a human donor in good health (CMV status not recorded). Some clones in this sample may be carry-over from other donors' samples. The rearrangement uses TRBV19 and TRBJ2-4; a possible D gene is TRBD2 (5 bases). The DNA for the CDR3 is TGTGCCAGTAGTCCGGACTTCTTAGCCAAAAACATTCAGTACTTC. It encodes CASSPDFLAKNIQYF. Based on the CDR3 plus reference TRBV19 and TRBJ2-4, the full variable domain is DGGITQSPKYLFRKEGQNVTLSCEQNLNHDAMYWYRQDPGQGLRLIYYSQIVNDFQKGDIAEGYSVSREKKESFPLTVTSAQKNPTAFYLCASSPDFLAKNIQYFGAGTRLSVL.